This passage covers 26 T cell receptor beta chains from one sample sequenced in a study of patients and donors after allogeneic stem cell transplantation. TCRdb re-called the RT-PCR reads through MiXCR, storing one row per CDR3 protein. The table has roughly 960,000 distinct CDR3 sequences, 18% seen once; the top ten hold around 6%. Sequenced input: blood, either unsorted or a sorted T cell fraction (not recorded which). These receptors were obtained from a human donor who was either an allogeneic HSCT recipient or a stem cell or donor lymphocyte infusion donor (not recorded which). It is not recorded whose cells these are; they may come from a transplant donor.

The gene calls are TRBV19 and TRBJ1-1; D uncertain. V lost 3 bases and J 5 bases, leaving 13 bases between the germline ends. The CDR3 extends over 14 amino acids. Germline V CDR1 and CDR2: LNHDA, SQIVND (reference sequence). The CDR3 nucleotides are TGTGCCAGTAGTATCGCCACTTCTGGAACTGAAGCTTTCTTT. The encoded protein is CASSIATSGTEAFF.

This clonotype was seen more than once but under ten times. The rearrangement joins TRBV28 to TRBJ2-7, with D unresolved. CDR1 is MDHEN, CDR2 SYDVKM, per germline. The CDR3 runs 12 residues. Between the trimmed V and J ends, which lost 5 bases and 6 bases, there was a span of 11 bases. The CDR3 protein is CASSPQRVEQYF. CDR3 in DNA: TGTGCCAGCAGTCCACAGCGCGTCGAGCAGTACTTC.

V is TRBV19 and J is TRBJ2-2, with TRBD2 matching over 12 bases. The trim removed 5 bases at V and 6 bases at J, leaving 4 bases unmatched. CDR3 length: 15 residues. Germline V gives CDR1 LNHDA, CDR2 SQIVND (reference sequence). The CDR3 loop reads CASSLRLAGAGELFF. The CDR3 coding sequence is TGTGCCAGTAGTCTTCGACTAGCGGGAGCCGGGGAGCTGTTTTTT.

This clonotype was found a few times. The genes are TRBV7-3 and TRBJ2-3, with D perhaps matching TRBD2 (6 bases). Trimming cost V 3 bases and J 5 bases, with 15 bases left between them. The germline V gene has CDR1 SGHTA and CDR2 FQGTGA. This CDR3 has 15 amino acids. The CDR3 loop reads CASSFGTGTVDTQYF. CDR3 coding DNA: TGTGCCAGCAGCTTCGGGACTGGGACCGTAGATACGCAGTATTTT. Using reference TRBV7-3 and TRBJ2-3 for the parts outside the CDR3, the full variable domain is GAGVSQTPSNKVTEKGKYVELRCDPISGHTALYWYRQSLGQGPEFLIYFQGTGAADDSGLPNDRFFAVRPEGSVSTLKIQRTERGDSAVYLCASSFGTGTVDTQYFGPGTRLTVL.

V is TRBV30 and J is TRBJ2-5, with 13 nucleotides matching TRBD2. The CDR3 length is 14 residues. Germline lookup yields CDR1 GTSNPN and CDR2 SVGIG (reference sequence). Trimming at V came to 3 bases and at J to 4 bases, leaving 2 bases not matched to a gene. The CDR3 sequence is CAWRRLAGGETQYF. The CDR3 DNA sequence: TGTGCCTGGAGGCGACTAGCGGGAGGAGAGACCCAGTACTTC.

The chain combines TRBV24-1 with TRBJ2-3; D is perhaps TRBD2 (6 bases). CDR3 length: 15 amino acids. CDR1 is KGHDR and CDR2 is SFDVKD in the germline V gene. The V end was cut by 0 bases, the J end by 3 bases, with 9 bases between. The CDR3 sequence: CATSDLGTYTDTQYF. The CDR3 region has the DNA TGTGCCACCAGTGATTTGGGGACTTATACAGATACGCAGTATTTT.

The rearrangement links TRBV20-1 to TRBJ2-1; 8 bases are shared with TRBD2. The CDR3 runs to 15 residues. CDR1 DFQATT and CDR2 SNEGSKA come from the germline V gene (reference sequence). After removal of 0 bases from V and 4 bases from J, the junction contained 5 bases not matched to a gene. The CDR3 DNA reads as TGCAGTGCTAGAGACCCAGCGGGGGTGTACAATGAGCAGTTCTTC. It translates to CSARDPAGVYNEQFF.

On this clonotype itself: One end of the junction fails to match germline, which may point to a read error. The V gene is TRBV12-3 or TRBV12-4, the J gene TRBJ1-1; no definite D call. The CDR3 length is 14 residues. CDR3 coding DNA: TGTGCCAGCAGTTTAGTCAGGCAGAACTCTGAAGCTTTCTTT. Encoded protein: CASSLVRQNSEAFF.

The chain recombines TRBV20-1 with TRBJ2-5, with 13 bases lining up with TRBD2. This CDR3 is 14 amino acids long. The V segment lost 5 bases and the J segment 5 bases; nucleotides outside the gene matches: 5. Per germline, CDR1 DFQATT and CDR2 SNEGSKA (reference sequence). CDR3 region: CSARTSGGVETQYF. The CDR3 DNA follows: TGCAGTGCTCGGACTAGCGGGGGTGTGGAGACCCAGTACTTC.

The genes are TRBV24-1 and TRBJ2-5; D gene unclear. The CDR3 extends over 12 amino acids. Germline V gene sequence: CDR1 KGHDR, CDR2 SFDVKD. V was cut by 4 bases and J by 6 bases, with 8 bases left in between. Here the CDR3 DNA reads TGTGCCACCAGTGACCGGTTAAAGACCCAGTACTTC. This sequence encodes CATSDRLKTQYF.

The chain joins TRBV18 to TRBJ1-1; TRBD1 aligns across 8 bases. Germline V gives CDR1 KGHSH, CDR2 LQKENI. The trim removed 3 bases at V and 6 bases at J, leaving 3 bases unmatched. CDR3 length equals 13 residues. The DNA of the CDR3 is TGTGCCAGCTCACCGGAACAGGGGGCTGAAGCTTTCTTT. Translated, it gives CASSPEQGAEAFF.

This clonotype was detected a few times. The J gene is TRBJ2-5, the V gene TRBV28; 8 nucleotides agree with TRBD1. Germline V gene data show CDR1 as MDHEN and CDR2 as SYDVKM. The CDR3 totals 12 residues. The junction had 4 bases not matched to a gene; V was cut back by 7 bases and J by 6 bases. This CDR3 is CASTRTGQTQYF. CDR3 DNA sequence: TGTGCCAGCACCCGGACAGGGCAGACCCAGTACTTC.

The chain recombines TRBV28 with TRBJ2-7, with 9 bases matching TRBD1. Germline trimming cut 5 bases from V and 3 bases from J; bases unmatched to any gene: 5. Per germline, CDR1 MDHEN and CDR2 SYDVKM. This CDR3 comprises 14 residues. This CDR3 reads CASSRGQGLYEQYF. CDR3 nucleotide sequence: TGTGCCAGCAGTAGGGGACAGGGCCTCTACGAGCAGTACTTC.

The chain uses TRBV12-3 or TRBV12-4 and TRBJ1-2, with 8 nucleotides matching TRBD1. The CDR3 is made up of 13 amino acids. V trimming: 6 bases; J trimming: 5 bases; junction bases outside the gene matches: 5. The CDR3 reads CASRTGQAYGYTF. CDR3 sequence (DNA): TGTGCCAGCAGAACGGGACAGGCGTATGGCTACACCTTC.

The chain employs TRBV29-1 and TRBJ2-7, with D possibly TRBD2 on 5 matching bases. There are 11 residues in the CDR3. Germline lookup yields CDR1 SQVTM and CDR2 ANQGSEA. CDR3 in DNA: TGCAGTATTCGGGACTCCTACGAGCAGTACTTC. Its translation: CSIRDSYEQYF.

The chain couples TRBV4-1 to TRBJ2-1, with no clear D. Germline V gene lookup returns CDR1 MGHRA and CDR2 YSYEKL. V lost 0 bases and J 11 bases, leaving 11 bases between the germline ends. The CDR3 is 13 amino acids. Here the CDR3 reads CASSQDFAAKQFF. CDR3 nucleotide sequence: TGCGCCAGCAGCCAAGATTTTGCGGCCAAGCAGTTCTTC.

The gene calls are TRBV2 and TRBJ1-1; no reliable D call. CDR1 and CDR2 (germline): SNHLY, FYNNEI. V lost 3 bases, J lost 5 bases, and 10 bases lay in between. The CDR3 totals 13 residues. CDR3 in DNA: TGTGCCAGCAGTGAGGGTCCGAGGACTGAAGCTTTCTTT. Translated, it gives CASSEGPRTEAFF.

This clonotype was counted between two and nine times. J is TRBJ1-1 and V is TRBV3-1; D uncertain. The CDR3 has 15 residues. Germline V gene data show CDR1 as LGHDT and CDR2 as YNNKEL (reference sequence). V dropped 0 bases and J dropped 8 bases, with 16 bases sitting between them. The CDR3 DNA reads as TGTGCCAGCAGCCAAGATTTTGTCGGGTCTTTCGAAGCTTTCTTT. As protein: CASSQDFVGSFEAFF.

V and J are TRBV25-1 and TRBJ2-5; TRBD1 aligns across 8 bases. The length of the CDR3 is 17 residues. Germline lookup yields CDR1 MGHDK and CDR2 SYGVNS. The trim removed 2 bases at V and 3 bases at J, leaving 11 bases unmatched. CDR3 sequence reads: CASSENAGTGREETQYF. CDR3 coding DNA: TGTGCCAGCAGTGAAAATGCCGGGACAGGCCGAGAAGAGACCCAGTACTTC.

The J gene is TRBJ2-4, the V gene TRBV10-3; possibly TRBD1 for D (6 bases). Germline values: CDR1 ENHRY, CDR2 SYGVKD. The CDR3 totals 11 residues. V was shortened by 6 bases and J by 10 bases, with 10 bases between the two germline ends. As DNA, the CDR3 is TGTGCCATCAGGGACAGTCTAATTCAGTACTTC. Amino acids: CAIRDSLIQYF.

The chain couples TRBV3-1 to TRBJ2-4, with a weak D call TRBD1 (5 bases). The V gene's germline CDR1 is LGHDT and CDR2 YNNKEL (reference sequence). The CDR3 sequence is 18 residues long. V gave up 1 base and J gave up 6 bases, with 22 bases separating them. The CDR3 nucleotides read TGTGCCAGCAGCCAAGGGAATTTGGTCGAGCTGGGGCTAAACATTCAGTACTTC. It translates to CASSQGNLVELGLNIQYF. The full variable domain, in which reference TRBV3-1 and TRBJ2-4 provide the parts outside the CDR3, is DTAVSQTPKYLVTQMGNDKSIKCEQNLGHDTMYWYKQDSKKFLKIMFSYNNKELIINETVPNRFSPKSPDKAHLNLHINSLELGDSAVYFCASSQGNLVELGLNIQYFGAGTRLSVL.

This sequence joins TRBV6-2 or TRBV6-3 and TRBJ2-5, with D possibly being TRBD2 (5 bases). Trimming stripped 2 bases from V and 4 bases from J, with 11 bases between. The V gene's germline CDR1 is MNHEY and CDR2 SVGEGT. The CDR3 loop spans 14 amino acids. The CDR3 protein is CASSYAGEAETQYF. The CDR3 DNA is TGTGCCAGCAGTTACGCGGGTGAAGCAGAGACCCAGTACTTC.

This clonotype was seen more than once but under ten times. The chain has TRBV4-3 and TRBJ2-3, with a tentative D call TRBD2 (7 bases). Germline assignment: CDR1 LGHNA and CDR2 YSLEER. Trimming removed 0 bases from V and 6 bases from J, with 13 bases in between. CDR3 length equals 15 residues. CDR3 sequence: CASSQDHGGLDTQYF. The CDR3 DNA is TGCGCCAGCAGCCAAGATCACGGGGGGCTGGATACGCAGTATTTT.

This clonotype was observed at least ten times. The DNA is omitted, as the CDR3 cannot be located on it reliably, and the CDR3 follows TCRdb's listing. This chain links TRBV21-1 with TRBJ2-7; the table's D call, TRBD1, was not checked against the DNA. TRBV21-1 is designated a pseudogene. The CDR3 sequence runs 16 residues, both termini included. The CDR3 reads CASSNAVGQGSHEQYF.

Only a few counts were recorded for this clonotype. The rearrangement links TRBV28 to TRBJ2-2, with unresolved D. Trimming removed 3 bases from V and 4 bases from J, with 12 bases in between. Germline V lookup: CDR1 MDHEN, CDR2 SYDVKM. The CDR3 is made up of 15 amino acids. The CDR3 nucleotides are TGTGCCAGCAGTTTGGATACCAAACCCACCGGGGAGCTGTTTTTT. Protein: CASSLDTKPTGELFF.

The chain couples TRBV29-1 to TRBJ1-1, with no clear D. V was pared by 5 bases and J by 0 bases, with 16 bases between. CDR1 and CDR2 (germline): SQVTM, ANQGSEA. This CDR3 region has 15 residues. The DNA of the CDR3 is TGCAGCGTTCCACTATCAGGATCCTTGAACACTGAAGCTTTCTTT. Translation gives CSVPLSGSLNTEAFF.